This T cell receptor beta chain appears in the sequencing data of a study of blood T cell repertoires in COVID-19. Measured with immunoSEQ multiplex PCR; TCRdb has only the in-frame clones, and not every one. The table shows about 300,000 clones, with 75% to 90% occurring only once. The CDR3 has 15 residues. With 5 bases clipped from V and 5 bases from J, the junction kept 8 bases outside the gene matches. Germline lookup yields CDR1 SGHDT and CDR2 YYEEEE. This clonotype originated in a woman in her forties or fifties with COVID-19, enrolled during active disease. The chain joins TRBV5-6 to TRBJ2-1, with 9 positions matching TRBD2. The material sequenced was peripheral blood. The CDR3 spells CASRLAGGPHNEQFF. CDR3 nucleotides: TGTGCCAGCAGGCTGGCGGGAGGGCCCCACAATGAGCAGTTCTTC.